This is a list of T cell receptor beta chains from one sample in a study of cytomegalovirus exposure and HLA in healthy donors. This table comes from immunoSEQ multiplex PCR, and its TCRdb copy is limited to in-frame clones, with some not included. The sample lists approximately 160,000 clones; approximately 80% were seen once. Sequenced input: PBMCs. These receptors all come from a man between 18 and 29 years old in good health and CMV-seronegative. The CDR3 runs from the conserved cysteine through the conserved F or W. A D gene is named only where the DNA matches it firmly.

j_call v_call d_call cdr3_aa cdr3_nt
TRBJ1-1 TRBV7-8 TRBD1 CASSFTGVDTEAFF TGTGCCAGCAGCTTCACAGGGGTGGACACTGAAGCTTTCTTT
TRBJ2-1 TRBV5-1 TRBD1 CASSFGTGAEQFF TGCGCCAGCAGCTTCGGGACAGGGGCTGAGCAGTTCTTC
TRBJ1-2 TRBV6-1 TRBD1 CASSVRGWTGPVSRGYTF TGTGCCAGCAGTGTTCGAGGGTGGACAGGCCCGGTCTCGAGGGGCTACACCTTC
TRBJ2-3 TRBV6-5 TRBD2 CASRRTSGRADTQYF TGTGCCAGCAGACGAACTAGCGGGAGGGCAGATACGCAGTATTTT
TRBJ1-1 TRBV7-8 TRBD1 CASSLRDRGTTEAFF TGTGCCAGCAGCTTAAGGGACAGAGGGACCACTGAAGCTTTCTTT
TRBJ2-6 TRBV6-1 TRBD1 CASSETGLNFGANVLTF TGTGCCAGCAGTGAGACAGGGCTGAATTTTGGGGCCAACGTCCTGACTTTC
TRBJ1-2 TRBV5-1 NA CASSLDRSNYGYTF TGCGCCAGCAGCTTGGACAGGTCTAACTATGGCTACACCTTC
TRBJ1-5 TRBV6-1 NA CASSDYGGDQPQHF TGTGCCAGCAGTGATTACGGGGGGGATCAGCCCCAGCATTTT
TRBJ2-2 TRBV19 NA CASSGLSGELFF TGTGCCAGTAGTGGGCTCTCCGGGGAGCTGTTTTTT
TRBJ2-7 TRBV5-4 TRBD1 CASTGQDYEQYF TGTGCCAGCACGGGACAGGACTACGAGCAGTACTTC
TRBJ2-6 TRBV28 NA CASSLRGASSGANVLTF TGTGCCAGCAGTTTACGGGGGGCGTCTTCTGGGGCCAACGTCCTGACTTTC
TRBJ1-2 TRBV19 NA CASTPGQGYGYTF TGTGCCAGTACCCCCGGTCAGGGATATGGCTACACCTTC
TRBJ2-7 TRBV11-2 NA CASSLNPNYEQYF TGTGCCAGCAGCTTAAATCCCAATTACGAGCAGTACTTC
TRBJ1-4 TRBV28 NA CASMAGAIGEKLFF TGTGCCAGCATGGCGGGGGCGATTGGGGAAAAACTGTTTTTT
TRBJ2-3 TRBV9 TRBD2 CASSVGLALRTDTQYF TGTGCCAGCAGCGTGGGACTAGCCTTACGCACAGATACGCAGTATTTT
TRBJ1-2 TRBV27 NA CASSFSPGGQNGYTF TGTGCCAGCAGTTTTTCCCCCGGGGGGCAAAATGGCTACACCTTC
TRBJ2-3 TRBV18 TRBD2 CASSPSSGTRVF TGTGCCAGCTCACCATCTAGCGGGACTCGGGTTTTT